Presented here are 10 T cell receptor beta chains from one specimen sequenced in a study of shared clonotypes between healthy human individuals. Profiled with immunoSEQ multiplex PCR; TCRdb holds only in-frame clones, not every one. Of about 680,000 clones in the sample, less than 85% are singletons; the top ten hold 1.5% to 2%. The sequenced sample consisted of memory CD4+ T cells sorted from blood. Noted subset: CD45RA-negative fraction. These receptors came from a woman aged 25 to 39 in good health.

This chain links TRBV6-5 with TRBJ2-5; possibly TRBD2 for D (6 bases). Trimming took 5 bases from V and 3 from J, leaving 10 bases between them. The germline V gene encodes CDR1 MNHEY and CDR2 SVGAGI. The CDR3 length is 13 residues. CDR3 sequence reads: CASSRRLEETQYF. The DNA for the CDR3 is TGTGCCAGCAGTCGGAGACTAGAAGAGACCCAGTACTTC.

This clone was observed many times. The rearrangement links TRBV19 to TRBJ1-5, with 12 bases identical to TRBD1. Trimming took 6 bases from V and 6 from J; bases not matched to a gene: 12. In germline, CDR1 is LNHDA, CDR2 SQIVND (reference sequence). The CDR3 extends over 17 amino acids. In DNA form, the CDR3 reads TGTGCCAGTAGATCCCCCCCGGGACAGGGGGCGGGTCAGCCCCAGCATTTT. This gives the protein CASRSPPGQGAGQPQHF. The whole variable domain, remainder taken from reference TRBV19 and TRBJ1-5, is DGGITQSPKYLFRKEGQNVTLSCEQNLNHDAMYWYRQDPGQGLRLIYYSQIVNDFQKGDIAEGYSVSREKKESFPLTVTSAQKNPTAFYLCASRSPPGQGAGQPQHFGDGTRLSIL.

This clone was found a few times. The rearrangement uses TRBV28 and TRBJ1-1; D ambiguous. The ends were cut back, 5 bases at V and 1 base at J, with 5 bases in the middle. Germline CDR1 MDHEN, CDR2 SYDVKM. The CDR3 spans 12 residues. CDR3 bases: TGTGCCAGCAGTCCCCCGAACACTGAAGCTTTCTTT. This gives the protein CASSPPNTEAFF.

This clone was detected only a few times. The chain employs TRBV6-1 and TRBJ2-3, with 10 nucleotides matching TRBD2. The germline CDR1 and CDR2 sequences are MNHNS and SASEGT. The CDR3 consists of 15 residues. Unmatched junction bases numbered 3, after V lost 2 bases and J lost 4 bases. The CDR3 region has the DNA TGTGCCAGCAGTGAAAGCGGGAGGGCCGCAGATACGCAGTATTTT. It translates to CASSESGRAADTQYF.

The DNA for the CDR3 is TGTGCCAGCGATGTCCCTCGAGGGCAGCCCCAGCATTTT. Translated: CASDVPRGQPQHF. The J gene is TRBJ1-5, the V gene TRBV28; D is undetermined. This CDR3 has 13 amino acids. Germline lookup yields CDR1 MDHEN and CDR2 SYDVKM. Trimming pared 8 bases from V and 7 bases from J, leaving 15 bases between.

The chain has TRBV7-9 and TRBJ2-1; tentative D call: TRBD2 (6 bases). This CDR3 is built from 15 residues. Deletions cut 5 bases from V and 6 bases from J, with 17 bases between. Germline-derived CDR1 and CDR2 are SEHNR and FQNEAQ (reference sequence). The CDR3 protein is CASSPKGQGGNEQFF. CDR3 in DNA: TGTGCCAGCAGCCCAAAGGGGCAGGGAGGCAATGAGCAGTTCTTC.

The chain links TRBV5-4 to TRBJ2-5, with D unclear. Trimming removed 1 base at V and 3 bases at J, with 13 bases between. Per germline, CDR1 SGHNT and CDR2 YYREEE (reference sequence). The CDR3 spans 15 residues. This CDR3 is CASSLYLSGKETQYF. The DNA of the CDR3 is TGTGCCAGCAGCTTGTACCTATCCGGTAAAGAGACCCAGTACTTC.

The genes are TRBV12-5 and TRBJ2-2, with 8 bases lining up with TRBD2. V shed 0 bases, J shed 2 bases, and the junction held 2 bases outside the gene matches. CDR1 is LGHNT, CDR2 FRNRAP, per germline. The CDR3 has 16 residues. DNA for the CDR3: TGTGCTAGTGGTTTGGTACTAGCGGATAACACCGGGGAGCTGTTTTTT. The encoded protein is CASGLVLADNTGELFF.

The rearrangement uses TRBV4-1 and TRBJ1-5; D may be TRBD1 (6 bases). In germline, CDR1 is MGHRA, CDR2 YSYEKL. Trimming cost V 4 bases and J 4 bases, with 20 bases left between them. The CDR3 runs to 17 residues. The CDR3 DNA follows: TGCGCCAGCAGCCCATCGGTGTCAGCGACAGGAAATCAGCCCCAGCATTTT. Its translation: CASSPSVSATGNQPQHF.

The chain joins TRBV7-9 to TRBJ2-1; 7 bases line up with TRBD2. With 6 bases clipped from V and 8 bases from J, the junction kept 7 bases outside the gene matches. This CDR3 comprises 13 residues. Germline values: CDR1 SEHNR, CDR2 FQNEAQ (reference sequence). The CDR3, as DNA: TGTGCCAGCAGGCTAGCGGTAGGGGATGAGCAGTTCTTC. This gives the protein CASRLAVGDEQFF.